This TCR beta chain comes out of a study of cytomegalovirus exposure and HLA in healthy donors. Primers included in the PCR were 60 Vbeta and 13 Jbeta primers. Only in-frame clones appear in the TCRdb table, and some are missing; sequencing was by immunoSEQ multiplex PCR. This sample has 150,000 to 180,000 clones; about 80% occur once, and the top ten carry roughly 4%. Material: PBMCs. This TCR came from a woman in her forties in good health and CMV-seronegative.

The CDR3 region is CASPEATELFF. DNA of the CDR3: TGTGCCTCCCCAGAGGCCACAGAGCTGTTTTTT. This sequence joins TRBV7-2 and TRBJ2-2; D gene uncertain. From germline, CDR1 is SGHTA and CDR2 FQGNSA. This CDR3 region has 11 residues. Trimming left V 11 bases short and J 11 bases short, with 15 bases between.